This is a list of T cell receptor beta chains from one sample in a study of blood T cell repertoires in COVID-19. TCRdb keeps only in-frame clones here, not all; method: immunoSEQ multiplex PCR. The repertoire holds 210,000 or so clones, with about 83% as singletons. Sequencing used peripheral blood. The receptors come from a man over 45 with active or convalescent COVID-19. The CDR3 runs from the conserved cysteine through the conserved F or W. Each record gives: V gene, clone size, CDR3 protein. Where a row states a size, it is once, few, many or the class of an expanded clone; other rows omit it.

V: TRBV29-1
size: few
CDR3: CSADTRSYNEQFF

V: TRBV12-3/TRBV12-4
size: NA
CDR3: CASSRTGTTEAFF

V: TRBV25-1
size: NA
CDR3: CASSSGGQETQYF

V: TRBV4-1
size: many
CDR3: CASSQAGVLGGEQYF

V: TRBV19
size: once
CDR3: CASSMRLTGGWETQYF

V: TRBV11-2
size: NA
CDR3: CASSVDSGGNTGELFF

V: TRBV30
size: NA
CDR3: CAWSVTESNQPQHF

V: TRBV7-9
size: NA
CDR3: CASSSPLRSSGNTIYF

V: TRBV6-5
size: NA
CDR3: CASRRSGAGAYEQYF

V: TRBV18
size: few
CDR3: CASSRLDGEQFF

V: TRBV19
size: NA
CDR3: CASTRSPGKNTEAFF

V: TRBV9
size: NA
CDR3: CASSLYGGRYQETQYF

V: TRBV7-9
size: NA
CDR3: CASRGLGLNEKLFF

V: TRBV19
size: NA
CDR3: CASSTGQGALQETQYF

V: TRBV14
size: NA
CDR3: CASSHSTGHEQYF

V: TRBV3-1/TRBV3-2
size: NA
CDR3: CASSQYLSLALQETDTQYF

V: TRBV29-1
size: NA
CDR3: CSVEPDRGRQETQYF

V: TRBV6-1
size: once
CDR3: CASSERQTYEQYF

V: TRBV4-3
size: NA
CDR3: CASSQGEGYNEQFF

V: TRBV5-6
size: NA
CDR3: CASSRPSVGAASHNEQFF

V: TRBV6-5
size: NA
CDR3: CASSYSSGTNEKLFF

V: TRBV23-1
size: NA
CDR3: CASSQTLRANVLTF

V: TRBV2
size: NA
CDR3: CASSDINYGYTF

V: TRBV28
size: NA
CDR3: CASSLDRLKLRKYF

V: TRBV7-3
size: NA
CDR3: CASSSYPRTGEDGYTF

V: TRBV5-8
size: few
CDR3: CASSLRGADLDYTF

V: TRBV9
size: NA
CDR3: CASSVDPSGGREQYF

V: TRBV5-1
size: once
CDR3: CASSLDYGQRYEQYF

V: TRBV30
size: NA
CDR3: CAWSVSAGDQPQHF

V: TRBV7-2
size: NA
CDR3: CASSLLRDYYEQYF

V: TRBV14
size: NA
CDR3: CASSQAAGTSGNTIYF

V: TRBV6-5
size: NA
CDR3: CASSRAGLGGDEQFF

V: TRBV2
size: NA
CDR3: CASSLRLVVNEQFF

V: TRBV28
size: NA
CDR3: CASTFGGADQPQHF

V: TRBV10-2
size: NA
CDR3: CASNPGTGAGNTIYF

V: TRBV5-4
size: NA
CDR3: CASRAGTGSTDTQYF

V: TRBV6-5
size: NA
CDR3: CASSSQGLGEAFF

V: TRBV6-1
size: NA
CDR3: CASSEDLSTDTQYF

V: TRBV29-1
size: NA
CDR3: CSGCTYGTYEQYF

V: TRBV18
size: NA
CDR3: CASSLKGTGGAANTDTQYF

V: TRBV2
size: NA
CDR3: CASSLQGGGNTIYF